The 13 T cell receptor beta chains reported below all come from one sample, sequenced in a study of T cell repertoires in cytomegalovirus infection. The antigens of these receptors remain unknown. TCRdb re-derived calls from the reads in MiXCR, one entry per CDR3 protein. The sample holds 50,000 or so distinct CDR3 sequences; around 20% are singletons and the top ten take around 20%. Source material: PBMCs, sequenced either directly or after in vitro stimulation (not recorded which). Source of these receptors: a human donor in good health (CMV status not recorded). Some clones in this sample may be carry-over from other donors' samples.

The gene calls are TRBV6-5 and TRBJ1-1; TRBD1 is a possible D gene (6 bases). Deletions cut 6 bases from V and 0 bases from J, with 14 bases between. CDR1 is MNHEY and CDR2 is SVGAGI in the germline V gene. This CDR3 has 15 residues. The CDR3 loop is CASRQRTAMNTEAFF. DNA for the CDR3: TGTGCCAGCAGACAAAGGACAGCCATGAACACTGAAGCTTTCTTT.

This clonotype was seen a handful of times. The chain has TRBV4-1 and TRBJ2-3, with 11 bases matching TRBD2. There are 18 residues in the CDR3. The V and J ends lost 4 bases and 5 bases, in that order; junction bases with no gene match: 14. The germline CDR1 and CDR2 sequences are MGHRA and YSYEKL. The CDR3 sequence is CASSRAGGSGGARDTQYF. CDR3 DNA sequence: TGCGCCAGCAGCCGGGCGGGCGGTAGCGGGGGGGCGAGAGATACGCAGTATTTT.

This clonotype was counted many times. The gene calls are TRBV7-2 and TRBJ1-5; TRBD1 is a possible D gene (5 bases). Germline V gene sequence: CDR1 SGHTA, CDR2 FQGNSA. The CDR3 covers 14 residues. Trimming took off 1 base at V and 6 bases at J, with 10 bases between the two ends. CDR3 amino acids: CASSLDPGFQPQHF. The CDR3 DNA reads as TGTGCCAGCAGCTTAGATCCAGGGTTTCAGCCCCAGCATTTT. The full variable domain, with the rest looked up from reference TRBV7-2 and TRBJ1-5, is GAGVSQSPSNKVTEKGKDVELRCDPISGHTALYWYRQSLGQGLEFLIYFQGNSAPDKSGLPSDRFSAERTGGSVSTLTIQRTQQEDSAVYLCASSLDPGFQPQHFGDGTRLSIL.

The chain has TRBV2 and TRBJ2-1, with 7 bases fitting TRBD1. The CDR3 has 18 residues. Germline assignment: CDR1 SNHLY and CDR2 FYNNEI. V shed 5 bases, J shed 0 bases, and the junction held 13 bases outside the gene matches. This CDR3 is CASSPIPGTESSYNEQFF. The CDR3 DNA is TGTGCCAGCAGTCCGATCCCCGGGACAGAAAGCTCCTACAATGAGCAGTTCTTC. The full variable domain, its missing parts supplied by reference TRBV2 and TRBJ2-1, is EPEVTQTPSHQVTQMGQEVILRCVPISNHLYFYWYRQILGQKVEFLVSFYNNEISEKSEIFDDQFSVERPDGSNFTLKIRSTKLEDSAMYFCASSPIPGTESSYNEQFFGPGTRLTVL.

This clonotype was counted ten times or more. V usage is TRBV11-1 and J usage is TRBJ2-1, with TRBD1 identical over 7 bases. The germline CDR1 and CDR2 sequences are SGHAT and FQDESV (reference sequence). V was pared by 3 bases and J by 4 bases, with 3 bases of the junction left unmatched. The CDR3 loop spans 14 amino acids. CDR3: CASSFRTGYNEQFF. The CDR3 coding sequence is TGTGCCAGCAGCTTTAGGACAGGTTACAATGAGCAGTTCTTC.

This clonotype occurred many times. V usage is TRBV28 and J usage is TRBJ2-7; D might be TRBD1 or TRBD2, each matching 5 bases. CDR3 length: 13 amino acids. The V gene's germline CDR1 is MDHEN and CDR2 SYDVKM. Trimming removed 10 bases from V and 4 bases from J, with 17 bases in between. CDR3 nucleotides: TGTGCCACTGGGACGACGTCTAGTTACGAGCAGTACTTC. Protein product: CATGTTSSYEQYF.

V and J are TRBV19 and TRBJ2-6, with D maybe TRBD1 (6 bases). Trimming left V 9 bases short and J 0 bases short, with 12 bases between. Germline V gene lookup returns CDR1 LNHDA and CDR2 SQIVND (reference sequence). CDR3 length: 15 residues. CDR3 sequence reads: CASLGADSGANVLTF. The CDR3 nucleotides are TGTGCCAGCCTGGGGGCGGACTCTGGGGCCAACGTCCTGACTTTC.

V usage is TRBV6-1 and J usage is TRBJ2-1, with 8 nucleotides matching TRBD2. With 6 bases clipped from V and 6 bases from J, the junction kept 7 bases outside the gene matches. This CDR3 spans 14 amino acids. CDR1 is MNHNS, CDR2 SASEGT, per germline. The CDR3 DNA reads as TGTGCCAGCAGGGGAGCGGGAGTGGTCAATGAGCAGTTCTTC. Amino acid sequence: CASRGAGVVNEQFF.

This clonotype was counted between two and nine times. V is TRBV6-2 or TRBV6-3 and J is TRBJ2-1; 8 bases are a match to TRBD2. Germline CDR1 MNHEY, CDR2 SVGEGT. Trimming cost V 6 bases and J 4 bases; bases outside gene matches: 8. The CDR3 is 15 residues long. CDR3 loop: CASRHRREDYNEQFF. DNA of the CDR3: TGTGCCAGCAGACACAGGCGGGAGGATTACAATGAGCAGTTCTTC.

This clonotype was seen a few times. The chain couples TRBV20-1 to TRBJ2-1, with 12 bases matching TRBD2. V was clipped by 3 bases and J by 4 bases; unmatched bases: 10. The germline gives CDR1 DFQATT, CDR2 SNEGSKA (reference sequence). CDR3 length: 17 residues. The CDR3 region has the DNA TGCAGTGCTAGGAGGCTAGCGGGGGGGAAACGGTACAATGAGCAGTTCTTC. The encoded protein is CSARRLAGGKRYNEQFF.

This chain connects TRBV27 to TRBJ2-3; 9 nucleotides agree with TRBD2. V lost 0 bases to trimming and J lost 2 bases; unmatched junction nucleotides: 3. This CDR3 is 16 amino acids long. Germline values: CDR1 MNHEY, CDR2 SMNVEV (reference sequence). The CDR3 bases are TGTGCCAGCAGTTTATCTAGCGGGGGCCCCACAGATACGCAGTATTTT. Protein product: CASSLSSGGPTDTQYF.

This clonotype was picked up many times. The rearrangement joins TRBV7-2 to TRBJ2-3; 9 nucleotides line up with TRBD2. The CDR3 extends over 15 amino acids. Per the germline V gene, CDR1 is SGHTA and CDR2 is FQGNSA. After removal of 4 bases from V and 3 bases from J, the junction contained 5 bases not matched to a gene. This CDR3 reads CASSSGLAGTDTQYF. The CDR3 DNA reads TGTGCCAGCAGCTCAGGGCTAGCGGGGACAGATACGCAGTATTTT. The entire variable domain, with the rest obtained from reference TRBV7-2 and TRBJ2-3, is as follows: GAGVSQSPSNKVTEKGKDVELRCDPISGHTALYWYRQSLGQGLEFLIYFQGNSAPDKSGLPSDRFSAERTGGSVSTLTIQRTQQEDSAVYLCASSSGLAGTDTQYFGPGTRLTVL.

CDR3 amino acids: CASSQEPSPFNEQFF. The CDR3 DNA reads as TGCGCCAGCAGCCAAGAGCCTAGCCCTTTCAATGAGCAGTTCTTC. The V and J genes are TRBV4-1 and TRBJ2-1; tentative D call: TRBD2 (5 bases). V was shortened by 0 bases and J by 6 bases, with 12 bases between the two germline ends. Germline V gene sequence: CDR1 MGHRA, CDR2 YSYEKL. The CDR3 totals 15 residues.